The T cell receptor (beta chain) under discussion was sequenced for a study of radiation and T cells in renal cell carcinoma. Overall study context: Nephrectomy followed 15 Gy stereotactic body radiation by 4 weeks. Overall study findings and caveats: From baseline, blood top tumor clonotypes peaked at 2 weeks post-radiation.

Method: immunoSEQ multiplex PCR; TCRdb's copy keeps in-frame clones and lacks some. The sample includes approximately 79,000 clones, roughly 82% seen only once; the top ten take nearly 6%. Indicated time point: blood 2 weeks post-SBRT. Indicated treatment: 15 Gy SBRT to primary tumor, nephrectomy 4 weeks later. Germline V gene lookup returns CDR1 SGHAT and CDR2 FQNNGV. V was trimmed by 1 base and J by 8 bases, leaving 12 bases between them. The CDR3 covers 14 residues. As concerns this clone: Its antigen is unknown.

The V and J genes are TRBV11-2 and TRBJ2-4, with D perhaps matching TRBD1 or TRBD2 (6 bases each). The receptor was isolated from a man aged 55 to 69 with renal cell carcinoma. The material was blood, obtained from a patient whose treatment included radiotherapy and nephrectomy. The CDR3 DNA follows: TGTGCCAGCAGCTTAGGGGGGGCGTATGACATTCAGTACTTC. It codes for CASSLGGAYDIQYF.